The 27 T cell receptor beta chains in this list originate from one sample, sequenced in a study of blood T cell repertoires in COVID-19. Assay used: immunoSEQ multiplex PCR; TCRdb lists only in-frame clones, some missing. Among 350,000 to 400,000 clones listed, just over 90% were seen once. The specimen sequenced was PBMCs or T cells enriched from blood (not recorded which). The receptors were gathered from a middle-aged woman who had been exposed to COVID-19.

The sample holds a few counts of this clone. This chain uses TRBV2 with TRBJ2-3; the match to TRBD2 covers 11 bases. The CDR3 runs to 15 residues. V dropped 5 bases and J dropped 1; count of bases not matched to a gene: 2. CDR1 is SNHLY and CDR2 is FYNNEI in the germline V gene. DNA for the CDR3: TGTGCCAGCAGTATTAGCGGGGGGGGCACAGATACGCAGTATTTT. Amino acid sequence: CASSISGGGTDTQYF.

This chain joins TRBV9 and TRBJ2-5, with 7 positions matching TRBD2. CDR1 and CDR2 (germline): SGDLS, YYNGEE. This CDR3 has 14 amino acids. V lost 4 bases, J lost 7 bases, and 10 bases stayed unmatched. The CDR3 protein is CASSLGFTGGTQYF. CDR3 coding DNA: TGTGCCAGCAGCCTAGGCTTCACGGGGGGGACCCAGTACTTC.

The rearrangement uses TRBV2 and TRBJ2-1; weak D call: TRBD1 (6 bases). There are 14 residues in the CDR3. The ends were cut back, 8 bases at V and 6 bases at J, with 17 bases in the middle. In germline, CDR1 is SNHLY, CDR2 FYNNEI. The CDR3 sequence is CASEHLGATNEQFF. DNA for the CDR3: TGTGCCAGCGAGCATCTGGGGGCTACCAATGAGCAGTTCTTC.

This chain connects TRBV4-1 to TRBJ1-1; D call uncertain. Germline CDR1 MGHRA, CDR2 YSYEKL. V was cut by 4 bases and J by 1 base, with 7 bases left in between. CDR3 size: 13 residues. The CDR3 protein is CASSPTANTEAFF. The DNA of the CDR3 is TGCGCCAGCAGCCCAACAGCGAACACTGAAGCTTTCTTT.

V is TRBV2 and J is TRBJ2-7; D possibly corresponds to TRBD2 (6 bases). V was shortened by 8 bases and J by 0 bases, with 14 bases between the two germline ends. The germline gives CDR1 SNHLY, CDR2 FYNNEI. The CDR3 has 14 residues. The CDR3 loop reads CASASGENSYEQYF. Written as DNA, the CDR3 is TGTGCCAGCGCGTCGGGAGAAAACTCCTACGAGCAGTACTTC.

The count of this clone is one. This CDR3 is also generated by other DNA sequences in the sample. V and J are TRBV3-1 (or the pseudogene TRBV3-2) and TRBJ2-7, with D possibly TRBD2 on 6 matching bases. This CDR3 comprises 16 residues. Trimming removed 2 bases at V and 0 bases at J, with 14 bases between. Germline lookup yields CDR1 LGHDT and CDR2 YNNKEL (reference sequence). The CDR3 nucleotides are TGTGCCAGCAGCCAACGAGGCGGGATGAGCTCCTACGAGCAGTACTTC. Its translation: CASSQRGGMSSYEQYF.

The rearrangement uses TRBV5-1 and TRBJ1-6, with D uncertain. Trimming stripped 4 bases from V and 5 bases from J, with 10 bases between. Germline CDR1 is SGHRS and CDR2 is YFSETQ. CDR3 size: 14 residues. For the CDR3, the DNA is TGCGCCAGCAGCCCCGGGGAAAATAATTCACCCCTCCACTTT. As protein: CASSPGENNSPLHF.

This clone was counted only a few times. The chain is built from TRBV19 and TRBJ1-5; D is undetermined. Trimming removed 7 bases from V and 1 base from J, with 8 bases in between. The CDR3 is made up of 13 amino acids. The germline V gene encodes CDR1 LNHDA and CDR2 SQIVND (reference sequence). For the CDR3, the DNA is TGTGCCAGTAATAGAGTAAGCAATCAGCCCCAGCATTTT. This encodes CASNRVSNQPQHF. Filled out from reference TRBV19 and TRBJ1-5, the complete variable domain reads DGGITQSPKYLFRKEGQNVTLSCEQNLNHDAMYWYRQDPGQGLRLIYYSQIVNDFQKGDIAEGYSVSREKKESFPLTVTSAQKNPTAFYLCASNRVSNQPQHFGDGTRLSIL.

CDR3 residues: CASSSGQDYGYTF. CDR3 nucleotides: TGTGCCAGCAGTAGTGGACAGGACTATGGCTACACCTTC. The rearrangement uses TRBV12-3 or TRBV12-4 and TRBJ1-2; 7 bases are a match to TRBD1. This CDR3 spans 13 amino acids. The J segment lost 3 bases and the V segment lost 5 bases, leaving 3 bases of the junction unmatched.

This clone was counted once. The chain couples TRBV7-9 to TRBJ1-1; D not certain. V gave up 1 base and J gave up 4 bases, with 13 bases separating them. Germline V CDR1 and CDR2: SEHNR, FQNEAQ (reference sequence). CDR3 length equals 15 residues. This CDR3 reads CASSLELPEGTEAFF. DNA for the CDR3: TGTGCCAGCAGCTTAGAGCTCCCGGAGGGCACTGAAGCTTTCTTT.

The gene calls are TRBV5-1 and TRBJ1-2; D gene unclear. Per germline, CDR1 SGHRS and CDR2 YFSETQ. Trimming cost V 0 bases and J 3 bases, with 12 bases left between them. The length of the CDR3 is 15 residues. CDR3 nucleotide sequence: TGCGCCAGCAGCTTGGTCCGAAGCGACGACTATGGCTACACCTTC. Translation gives CASSLVRSDDYGYTF.

The chain couples TRBV10-3 to TRBJ2-7; D possibly corresponds to TRBD2 (6 bases). Trimming pared 5 bases from V and 2 bases from J, leaving 10 bases between. The CDR3 spans 13 residues. Looked up from germline, CDR1 is ENHRY and CDR2 is SYGVKD. The CDR3 DNA reads as TGTGCCATCAGTCAGCGGGCCACCTACGAGCAGTACTTC. Amino acid sequence: CAISQRATYEQYF.

The V gene is TRBV9, the J gene TRBJ1-1, with 8 bases identical to TRBD1. Germline V gene sequence: CDR1 SGDLS, CDR2 YYNGEE. CDR3 length: 15 residues. Losses at the gene ends were 6 bases for V and 4 bases for J; bases not matched to a gene: 11. The CDR3 sequence is CASTGQGSMSTEAFF. Here the CDR3 DNA reads TGTGCCAGCACCGGACAGGGTTCGATGAGCACTGAAGCTTTCTTT.

The chain combines TRBV18 with TRBJ2-7; possibly TRBD2 for D (5 bases). CDR1 is KGHSH, CDR2 LQKENI, per germline. The V and J ends lost 3 bases and 2 bases respectively, with 14 bases between them. There are 15 residues in the CDR3. The CDR3 region has the DNA TGTGCCAGCTCACCGGAGGCGTCAGCGACCTACGAGCAGTACTTC. Amino acid sequence: CASSPEASATYEQYF.

The V and J genes are TRBV27 and TRBJ2-1, with D possibly TRBD1 on 7 matching bases. The CDR3 consists of 14 residues. Looked up from germline, CDR1 is MNHEY and CDR2 is SMNVEV (reference sequence). Deletions cut 5 bases from V and 3 bases from J, with 11 bases between. The DNA of the CDR3 is TGTGCCAGCAGTCGCGGGACAGTCTACAATGAGCAGTTCTTC. It translates to CASSRGTVYNEQFF.

The chain has TRBV6-4 and TRBJ2-1, with 8 bases matching TRBD2. With 6 bases clipped from V and 10 bases from J, the junction kept 5 bases outside the gene matches. Germline CDR1 reads MRHNA; CDR2 reads SNTAGT. CDR3 length: 12 residues. CDR3 residues: CASSPGGPEQFF. The CDR3 DNA sequence: TGTGCCAGCAGCCCGGGAGGGCCCGAGCAGTTCTTC.

The rearrangement uses TRBV5-1 and TRBJ1-1; TRBD1 might be the D (5 bases). V was pared by 0 bases and J by 8 bases, with 5 bases between. Per germline, CDR1 SGHRS and CDR2 YFSETQ. This CDR3 is built from 11 residues. In DNA, the CDR3 is TGCGCCAGCAGCTTGGAGGGGGAAGCTTTCTTT. Translated: CASSLEGEAFF.

The rearrangement uses TRBV10-2 and TRBJ1-6; a possible D gene is TRBD1 (6 bases). The CDR3 totals 13 residues. Deletions cut 8 bases from V and 6 bases from J, with 11 bases between. Per germline, CDR1 WSHSY and CDR2 SAAADI. The CDR3 DNA reads as TGCGCCAGCCTTACAGGGACTAATTCACCCCTCCACTTT. Translated, it gives CASLTGTNSPLHF.

The rearrangement links TRBV27 to TRBJ1-3, with 10 nucleotides matching TRBD1. The CDR3 runs to 15 residues. Trimming took 4 bases from V and 8 from J; bases not matched to a gene: 8. Germline V gene data show CDR1 as MNHEY and CDR2 as SMNVEV (reference sequence). The CDR3 region is CASSSALGQGDTIYF. CDR3 sequence (DNA): TGTGCCAGCAGTTCCGCCCTCGGACAGGGGGACACCATATATTTT.

J is TRBJ2-7 and V is TRBV5-4; no reliable D call. Trimming removed 3 bases from V and 4 bases from J, with 11 bases in between. Germline V gives CDR1 SGHNT, CDR2 YYREEE (reference sequence). The CDR3 loop spans 13 amino acids. For the CDR3, the DNA is TGTGCCAGCAGCTCCCGTGACTCATACGAGCAGTACTTC. Residues: CASSSRDSYEQYF.

V gene TRBV4-3 combines with J gene TRBJ2-2; 13 bases align to TRBD2. V lost 3 bases, J lost 4 bases, and 14 bases stayed unmatched. Germline lookup yields CDR1 LGHNA and CDR2 YSLEER. The CDR3 covers 20 residues. The CDR3 region is CASSQGLAGTTQRGTGELFF. DNA for the CDR3: TGCGCCAGCAGCCAGGGACTAGCGGGAACAACCCAAAGAGGCACCGGGGAGCTGTTTTTT.

V usage is TRBV5-1 and J usage is TRBJ2-2; no clear D gene. V lost 0 bases to trimming and J lost 1 base, with 10 bases between them. Germline V CDR1 and CDR2: SGHRS, YFSETQ. The CDR3 loop spans 16 amino acids. The CDR3 DNA is TGCGCCAGCAGCTTGGTCTCACTGGTGAACACCGGGGAGCTGTTTTTT. Translating gives CASSLVSLVNTGELFF.

The V and J genes are TRBV10-3 and TRBJ1-3; D perhaps matches TRBD1 (5 bases). CDR3 length: 13 residues. The V end was cut by 10 bases, the J end by 0 bases, with 10 bases between. The germline gives CDR1 ENHRY, CDR2 SYGVKD. DNA for the CDR3: TGTGCCACCGGACAAAGCTCTGGAAACACCATATATTTT. This encodes CATGQSSGNTIYF.

The rearrangement links TRBV6-5 to TRBJ2-1; 11 bases line up with TRBD1. The CDR3 runs to 15 residues. Germline assignment: CDR1 MNHEY and CDR2 SVGAGI. The junction had 7 bases not matched to a gene; V was cut back by 6 bases and J by 6 bases. CDR3 in amino acids: CASSIAGQGGNEQFF. CDR3 sequence (DNA): TGTGCCAGCAGCATCGCGGGACAGGGGGGCAATGAGCAGTTCTTC.

The chain has TRBV7-2 and TRBJ1-2; TRBD1 is a possible D gene (6 bases). Trimming pared 5 bases from V and 6 bases from J, leaving 16 bases between. CDR3 length: 14 amino acids. Germline CDR1 and CDR2: SGHTA and FQGNSA. CDR3 residues: CASSPDSSGDGYTF. As DNA, the CDR3 is TGTGCCAGCAGCCCGGACAGTTCAGGGGATGGCTACACCTTC.

The chain has TRBV19 and TRBJ2-7; the match to TRBD1 covers 11 bases. V lost 5 bases and J lost 4; bases outside the gene matches: 4. The CDR3 has 14 amino acids. Germline-derived CDR1 and CDR2 are LNHDA and SQIVND (reference sequence). The CDR3: CASSPGTGGYEQYF. DNA for the CDR3: TGTGCCAGTAGTCCAGGGACAGGGGGATACGAGCAGTACTTC.

The V call is TRBV5-8, the J call TRBJ2-1; TRBD2 aligns across 10 bases. Unmatched junction bases numbered 7, after V lost 0 bases and J lost 7 bases. Germline-derived CDR1 and CDR2 are SGHTS and YDEGEE. CDR3 length equals 16 residues. The CDR3 here is CASSLALLAGANEQFF. DNA for the CDR3: TGTGCCAGCAGCTTGGCCCTGCTAGCGGGGGCGAATGAGCAGTTCTTC.